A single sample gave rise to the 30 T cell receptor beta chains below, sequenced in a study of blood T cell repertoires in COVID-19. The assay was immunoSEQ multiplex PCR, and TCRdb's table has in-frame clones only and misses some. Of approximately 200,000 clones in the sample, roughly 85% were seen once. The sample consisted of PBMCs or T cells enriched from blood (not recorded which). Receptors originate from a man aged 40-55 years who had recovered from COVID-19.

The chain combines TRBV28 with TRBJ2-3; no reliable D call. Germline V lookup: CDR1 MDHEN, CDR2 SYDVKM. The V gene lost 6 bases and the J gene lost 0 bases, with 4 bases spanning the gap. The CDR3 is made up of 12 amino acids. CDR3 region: CASRTSTDTQYF. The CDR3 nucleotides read TGTGCCAGCAGGACAAGCACAGATACGCAGTATTTT.

CDR3 coding DNA: TGTGCCAGCAGCTTCCTTCCGAAGGGACAGCTTAATGAAAAACTGTTTTTT. Residues: CASSFLPKGQLNEKLFF. V usage is TRBV7-9 and J usage is TRBJ1-4; 7 bases map to TRBD1. CDR3 length equals 17 residues. J was trimmed by 4 bases and V by 3 bases; bases with no gene match: 11. Germline loops: CDR1 SEHNR, CDR2 FQNEAQ (reference sequence).

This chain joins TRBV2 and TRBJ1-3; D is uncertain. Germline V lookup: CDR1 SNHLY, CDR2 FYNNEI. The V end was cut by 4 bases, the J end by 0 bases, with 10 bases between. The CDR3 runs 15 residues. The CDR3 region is CASSVILRSGNTIYF. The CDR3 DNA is TGTGCCAGCAGTGTTATTCTGCGCTCTGGAAACACCATATATTTT.

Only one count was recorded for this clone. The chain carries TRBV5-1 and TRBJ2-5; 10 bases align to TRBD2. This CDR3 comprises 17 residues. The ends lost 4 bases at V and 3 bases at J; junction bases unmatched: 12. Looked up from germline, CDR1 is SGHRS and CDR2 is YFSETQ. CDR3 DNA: TGCGCCAGCAGCCCCTGGGCTAGCGGGAGATGGGAAGAGACCCAGTACTTC. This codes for CASSPWASGRWEETQYF.

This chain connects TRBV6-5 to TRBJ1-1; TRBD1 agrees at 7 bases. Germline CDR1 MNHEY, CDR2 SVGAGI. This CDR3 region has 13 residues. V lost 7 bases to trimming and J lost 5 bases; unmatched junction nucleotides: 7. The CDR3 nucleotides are TGTGCCAGCACGAAGGGGGCAGGGACTGAAGCTTTCTTT. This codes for CASTKGAGTEAFF.

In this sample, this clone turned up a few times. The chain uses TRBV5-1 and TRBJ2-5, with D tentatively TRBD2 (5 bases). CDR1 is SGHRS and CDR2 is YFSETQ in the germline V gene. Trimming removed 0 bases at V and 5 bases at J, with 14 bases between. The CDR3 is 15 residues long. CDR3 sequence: CASSLDLASRETQYF. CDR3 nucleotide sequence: TGCGCCAGCAGCTTGGACCTAGCCAGCCGGGAGACCCAGTACTTC.

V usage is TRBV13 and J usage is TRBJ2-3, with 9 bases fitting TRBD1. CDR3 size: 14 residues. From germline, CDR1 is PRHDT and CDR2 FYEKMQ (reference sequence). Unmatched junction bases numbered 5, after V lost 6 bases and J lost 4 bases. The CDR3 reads CASRRGQGPDTQYF. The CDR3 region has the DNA TGTGCCAGCAGACGCGGACAGGGGCCAGATACGCAGTATTTT.

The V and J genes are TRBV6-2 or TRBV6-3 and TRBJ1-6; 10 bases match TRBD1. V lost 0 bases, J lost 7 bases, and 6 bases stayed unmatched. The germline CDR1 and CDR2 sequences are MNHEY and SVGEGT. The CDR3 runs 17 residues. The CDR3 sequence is CASSYSRPDRGNSPLHF. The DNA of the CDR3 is TGTGCCAGCAGTTACTCCCGGCCGGACAGGGGGAATTCACCCCTCCACTTT.

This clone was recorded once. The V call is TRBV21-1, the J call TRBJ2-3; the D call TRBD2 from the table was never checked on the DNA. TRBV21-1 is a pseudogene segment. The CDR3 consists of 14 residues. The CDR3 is CASFQGSGGDTQYF. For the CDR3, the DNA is TGTGCCAGCTTTCAGGGGTCGGGAGGGGATACGCAGTATTTT.

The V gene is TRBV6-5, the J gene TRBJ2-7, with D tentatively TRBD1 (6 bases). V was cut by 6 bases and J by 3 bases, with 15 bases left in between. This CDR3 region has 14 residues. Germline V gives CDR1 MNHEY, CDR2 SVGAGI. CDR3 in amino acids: CASSTTGVVYEQYF. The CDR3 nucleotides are TGTGCCAGCAGCACGACAGGAGTCGTCTACGAGCAGTACTTC.

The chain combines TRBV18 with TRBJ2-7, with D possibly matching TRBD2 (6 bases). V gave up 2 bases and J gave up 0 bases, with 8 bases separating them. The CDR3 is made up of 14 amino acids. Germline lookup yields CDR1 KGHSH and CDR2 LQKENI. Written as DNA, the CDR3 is TGTGCCAGCTCACCAAAGACTAGCTCCTACGAGCAGTACTTC. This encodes CASSPKTSSYEQYF.

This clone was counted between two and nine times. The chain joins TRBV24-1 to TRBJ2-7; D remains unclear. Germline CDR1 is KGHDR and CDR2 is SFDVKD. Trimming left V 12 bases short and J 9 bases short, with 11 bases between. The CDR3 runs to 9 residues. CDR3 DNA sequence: TGTGCCCATCTACGTGGGCAGTACTTC. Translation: CAHLRGQYF.

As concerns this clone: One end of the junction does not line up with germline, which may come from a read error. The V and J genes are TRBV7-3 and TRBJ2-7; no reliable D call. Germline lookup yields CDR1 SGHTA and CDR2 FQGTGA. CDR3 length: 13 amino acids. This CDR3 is CASSVLGFYKQYF. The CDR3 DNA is TGTGCCAGCAGCGTCCTAGGATTCTACAAGCAGTACTTC.

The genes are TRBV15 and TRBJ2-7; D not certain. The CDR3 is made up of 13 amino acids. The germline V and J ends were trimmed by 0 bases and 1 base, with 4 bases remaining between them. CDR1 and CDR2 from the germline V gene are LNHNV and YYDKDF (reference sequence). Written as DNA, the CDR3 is TGTGCCACCAGCAGAGATCAGTCCTACGAGCAGTACTTC. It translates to CATSRDQSYEQYF. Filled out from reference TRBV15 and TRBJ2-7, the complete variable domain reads DAMVIQNPRYQVTQFGKPVTLSCSQTLNHNVMYWYQQKSSQAPKLLFHYYDKDFNNEADTPDNFQSRRPNTSFCFLDIRSPGLGDTAMYLCATSRDQSYEQYFGPGTRLTVT.

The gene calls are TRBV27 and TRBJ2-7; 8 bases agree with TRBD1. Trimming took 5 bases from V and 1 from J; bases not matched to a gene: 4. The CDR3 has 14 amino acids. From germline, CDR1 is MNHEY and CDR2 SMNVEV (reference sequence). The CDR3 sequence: CASSPTGGSYEQYF. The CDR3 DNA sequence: TGTGCCAGCAGTCCTACAGGGGGATCCTACGAGCAGTACTTC.

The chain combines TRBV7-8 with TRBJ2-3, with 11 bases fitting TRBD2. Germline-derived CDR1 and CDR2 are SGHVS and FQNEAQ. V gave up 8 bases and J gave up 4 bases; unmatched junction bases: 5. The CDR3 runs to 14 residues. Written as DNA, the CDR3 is TGTGCCAGCTTAACTAGCGGGAGTTCAGATACGCAGTATTTT. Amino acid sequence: CASLTSGSSDTQYF.

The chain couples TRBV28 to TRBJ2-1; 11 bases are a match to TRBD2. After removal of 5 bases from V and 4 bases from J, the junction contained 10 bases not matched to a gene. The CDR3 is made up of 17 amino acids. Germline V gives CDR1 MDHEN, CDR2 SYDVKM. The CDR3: CASSKDGTSGTYNEQFF. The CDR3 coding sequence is TGTGCCAGCAGTAAAGATGGGACTAGCGGAACTTACAATGAGCAGTTCTTC.

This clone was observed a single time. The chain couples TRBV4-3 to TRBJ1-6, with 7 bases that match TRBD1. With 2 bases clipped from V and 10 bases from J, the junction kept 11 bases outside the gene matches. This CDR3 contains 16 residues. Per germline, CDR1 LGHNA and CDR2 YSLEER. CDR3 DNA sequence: TGCGCCAGCAGCCAATATCGCCAGGGGGTAAGGTCACCCCTCCACTTT. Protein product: CASSQYRQGVRSPLHF.

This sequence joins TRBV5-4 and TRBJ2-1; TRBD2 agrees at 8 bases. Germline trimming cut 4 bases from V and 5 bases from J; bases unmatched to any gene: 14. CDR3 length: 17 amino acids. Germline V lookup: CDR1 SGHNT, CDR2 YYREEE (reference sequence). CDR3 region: CASSQSLAAPSNNEQFF. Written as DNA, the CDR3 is TGTGCCAGCAGCCAATCACTAGCGGCACCGTCAAACAATGAGCAGTTCTTC.

The CDR3, as DNA: TGTGCCACCAGTGGCTTAGACGGGGGCTACACCTTC. Encoded protein: CATSGLDGGYTF. V gene TRBV24-1 combines with J gene TRBJ1-2; D unclear. This CDR3 is built from 12 residues. Trimming shortened V by 5 bases and J by 8 bases, and 11 bases separated the two germline ends. Germline lookup yields CDR1 KGHDR and CDR2 SFDVKD.

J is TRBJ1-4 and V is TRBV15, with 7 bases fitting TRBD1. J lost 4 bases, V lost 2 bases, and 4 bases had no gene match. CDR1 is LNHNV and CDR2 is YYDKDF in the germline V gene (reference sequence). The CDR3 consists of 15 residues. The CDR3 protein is CATSRTGQLNEKLFF. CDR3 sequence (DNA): TGTGCCACCAGCAGAACGGGACAGCTTAATGAAAAACTGTTTTTT.

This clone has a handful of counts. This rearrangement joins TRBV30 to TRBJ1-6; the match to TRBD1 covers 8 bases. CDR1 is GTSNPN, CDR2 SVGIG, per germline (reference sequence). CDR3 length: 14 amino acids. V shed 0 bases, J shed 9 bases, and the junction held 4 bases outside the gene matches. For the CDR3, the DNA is TGTGCCTGGAGTGTACAAACAGGGGGTTCACCCCTCCACTTT. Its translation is CAWSVQTGGSPLHF.

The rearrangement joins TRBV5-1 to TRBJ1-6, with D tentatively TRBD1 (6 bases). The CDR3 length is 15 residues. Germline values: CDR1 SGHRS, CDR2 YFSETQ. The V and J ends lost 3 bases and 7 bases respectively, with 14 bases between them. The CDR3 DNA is TGCGCCAGCAGCTCCACAGGGCTTCTCAATTCACCCCTCCACTTT. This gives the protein CASSSTGLLNSPLHF.

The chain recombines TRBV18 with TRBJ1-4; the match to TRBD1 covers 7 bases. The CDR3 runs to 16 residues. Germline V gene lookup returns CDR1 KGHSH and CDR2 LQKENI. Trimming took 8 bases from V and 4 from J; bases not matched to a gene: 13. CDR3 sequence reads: CASERTGLRINEKLFF. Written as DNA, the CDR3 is TGTGCCAGCGAGAGGACAGGTCTTAGGATTAATGAAAAACTGTTTTTT.

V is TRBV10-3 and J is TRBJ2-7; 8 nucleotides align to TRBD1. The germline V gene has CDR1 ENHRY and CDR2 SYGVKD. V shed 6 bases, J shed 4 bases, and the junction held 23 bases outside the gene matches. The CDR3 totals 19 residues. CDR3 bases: TGTGCCATCAGCTCATCAGGGACAGGCTATCCTTACCGAGGGTACGAGCAGTACTTC. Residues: CAISSSGTGYPYRGYEQYF.

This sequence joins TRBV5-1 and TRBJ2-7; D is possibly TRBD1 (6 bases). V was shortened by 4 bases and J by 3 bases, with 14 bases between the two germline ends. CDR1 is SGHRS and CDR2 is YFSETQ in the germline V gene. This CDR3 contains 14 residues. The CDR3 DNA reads TGCGCCAGCAGCCCCGGACAGACCTTCTACGAGCAGTACTTC. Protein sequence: CASSPGQTFYEQYF.

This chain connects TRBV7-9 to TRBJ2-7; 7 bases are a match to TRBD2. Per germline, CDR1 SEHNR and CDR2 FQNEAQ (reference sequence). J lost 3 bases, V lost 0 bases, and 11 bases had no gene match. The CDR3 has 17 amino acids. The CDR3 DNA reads TGTGCCAGCAGCTTAGCGGCGGGGGTTGGTGGGAACTACGAGCAGTACTTC. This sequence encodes CASSLAAGVGGNYEQYF.

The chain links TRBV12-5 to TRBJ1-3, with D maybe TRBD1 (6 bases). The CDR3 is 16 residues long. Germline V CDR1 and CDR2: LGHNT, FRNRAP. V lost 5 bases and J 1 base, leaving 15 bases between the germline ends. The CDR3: CASGLEGGISGNTIYF. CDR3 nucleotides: TGTGCTAGTGGTCTAGAGGGGGGGATTTCTGGAAACACCATATATTTT.

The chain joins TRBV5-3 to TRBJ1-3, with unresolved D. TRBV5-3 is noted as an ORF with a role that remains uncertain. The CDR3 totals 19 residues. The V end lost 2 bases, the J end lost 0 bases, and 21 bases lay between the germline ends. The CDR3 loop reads CARSLRISDTSSSGNTIYF. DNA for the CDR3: TGTGCCAGAAGCTTACGAATTTCCGACACGTCGAGCTCTGGAAACACCATATATTTT.

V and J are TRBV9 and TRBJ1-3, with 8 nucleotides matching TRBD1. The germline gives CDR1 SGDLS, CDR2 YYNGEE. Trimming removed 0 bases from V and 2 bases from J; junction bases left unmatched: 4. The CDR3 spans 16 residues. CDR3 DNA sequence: TGTGCCAGCAGCGTAGGTCAGGGGGCGCCTGGAAACACCATATATTTT. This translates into CASSVGQGAPGNTIYF. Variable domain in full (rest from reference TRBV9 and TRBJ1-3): DSGVTQTPKHLITATGQRVTLRCSPRSGDLSVYWYQQSLDQGLQFLIQYYNGEERAKGNILERFSAQQFPDLHSELNLSSLELGDSALYFCASSVGQGAPGNTIYFGEGSWLTVV.